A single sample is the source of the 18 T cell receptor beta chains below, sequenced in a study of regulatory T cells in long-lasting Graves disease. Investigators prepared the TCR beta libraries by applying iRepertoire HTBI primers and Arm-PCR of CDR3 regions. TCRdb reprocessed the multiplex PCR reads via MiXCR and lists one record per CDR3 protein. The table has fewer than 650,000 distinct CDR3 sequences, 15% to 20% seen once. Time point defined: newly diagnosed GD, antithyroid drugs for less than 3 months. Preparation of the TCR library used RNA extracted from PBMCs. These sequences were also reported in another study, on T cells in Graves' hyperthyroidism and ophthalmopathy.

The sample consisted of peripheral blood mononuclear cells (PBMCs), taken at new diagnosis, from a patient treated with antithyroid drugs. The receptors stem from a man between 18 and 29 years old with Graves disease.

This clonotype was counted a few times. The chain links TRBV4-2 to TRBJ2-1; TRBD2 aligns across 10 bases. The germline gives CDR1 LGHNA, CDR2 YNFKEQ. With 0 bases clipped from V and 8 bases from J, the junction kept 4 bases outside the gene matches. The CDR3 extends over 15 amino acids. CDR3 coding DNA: TGTGCCAGCAGCCAAGAAGGGACTAGCGCACATGAGCAGTTCTTC. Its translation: CASSQEGTSAHEQFF.

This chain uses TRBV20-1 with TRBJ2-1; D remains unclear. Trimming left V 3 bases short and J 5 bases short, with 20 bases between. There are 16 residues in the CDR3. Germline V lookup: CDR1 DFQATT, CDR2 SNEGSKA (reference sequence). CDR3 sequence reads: CSASSGSPTTNNEQFF. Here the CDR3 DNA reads TGCAGTGCTAGTTCGGGCTCCCCAACCACTAACAATGAGCAGTTCTTC.

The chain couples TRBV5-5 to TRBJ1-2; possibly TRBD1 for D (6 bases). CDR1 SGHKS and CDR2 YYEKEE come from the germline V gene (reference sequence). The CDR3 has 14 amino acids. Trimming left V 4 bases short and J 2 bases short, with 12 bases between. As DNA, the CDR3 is TGTGCCAGCAGCCTCCGACAGGTGAACTATGGCTACACCTTC. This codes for CASSLRQVNYGYTF.

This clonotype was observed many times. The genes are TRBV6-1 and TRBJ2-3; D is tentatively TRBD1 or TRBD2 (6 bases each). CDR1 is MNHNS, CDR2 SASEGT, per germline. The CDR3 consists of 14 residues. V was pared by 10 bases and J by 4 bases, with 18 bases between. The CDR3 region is CATTRGVYADTQYF. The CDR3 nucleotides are TGTGCCACCACAAGGGGGGTTTACGCAGATACGCAGTATTTT.

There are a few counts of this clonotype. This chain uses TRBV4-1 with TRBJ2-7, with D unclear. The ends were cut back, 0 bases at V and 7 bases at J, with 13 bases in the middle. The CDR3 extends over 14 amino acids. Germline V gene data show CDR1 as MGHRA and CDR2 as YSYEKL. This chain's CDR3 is CASSQEARMREQYF. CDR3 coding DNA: TGCGCCAGCAGCCAAGAGGCACGAATGCGGGAGCAGTACTTC.

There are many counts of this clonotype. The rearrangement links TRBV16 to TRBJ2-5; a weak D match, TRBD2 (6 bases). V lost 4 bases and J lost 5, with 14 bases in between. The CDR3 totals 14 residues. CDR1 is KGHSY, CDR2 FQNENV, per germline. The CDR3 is CASSRWGRSETQYF. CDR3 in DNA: TGTGCCAGCAGCCGTTGGGGGAGGAGCGAGACCCAGTACTTC. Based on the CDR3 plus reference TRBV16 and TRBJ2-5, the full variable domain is GEEVAQTPKHLVRGEGQKAKLYCAPIKGHSYVFWYQQVLKNEFKFLISFQNENVFDETGMPKERFSAKCLPNSPCSLEIQATKLEDSAVYFCASSRWGRSETQYFGPGTRLLVL.

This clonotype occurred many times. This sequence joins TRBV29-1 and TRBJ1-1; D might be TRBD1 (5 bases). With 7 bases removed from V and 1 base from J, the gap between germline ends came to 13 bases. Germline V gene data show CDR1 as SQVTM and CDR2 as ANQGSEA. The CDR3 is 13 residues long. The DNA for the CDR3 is TGCAGCGCCCAAGGGGCCGAGAACACTGAAGCTTTCTTT. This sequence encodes CSAQGAENTEAFF.

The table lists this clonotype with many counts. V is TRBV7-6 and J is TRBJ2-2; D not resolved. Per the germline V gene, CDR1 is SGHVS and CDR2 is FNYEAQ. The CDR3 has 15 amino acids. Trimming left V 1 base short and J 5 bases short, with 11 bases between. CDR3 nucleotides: TGTGCCAGCAGCTTAGTGGTTGCCGGGACCGGGGAGCTGTTTTTT. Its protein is CASSLVVAGTGELFF.

Here the CDR3 reads CASSRDSNSGNTIYF. DNA of the CDR3: TGCGCCAGCAGCCGGGACAGTAACTCTGGAAACACCATATATTTT. This chain links TRBV4-1 with TRBJ1-3; TRBD1 matches 7 bases. J lost 0 bases, V lost 4 bases, and 3 bases had no gene match. CDR1 is MGHRA and CDR2 is YSYEKL in the germline V gene. This CDR3 comprises 15 residues.

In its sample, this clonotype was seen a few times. CDR3 nucleotide sequence: TGTGCCAGCAGCCTCCCGGGGTCGGAGACCCAGTACTTC. Translation: CASSLPGSETQYF. The chain carries TRBV7-3 and TRBJ2-5, with D tentatively TRBD2 (5 bases). Germline CDR1 is SGHTA and CDR2 is FQGTGA. There are 13 residues in the CDR3. The V and J ends lost 5 bases and 5 bases respectively, with 12 bases between them. The variable domain in full, completed from reference TRBV7-3 and TRBJ2-5, reads GAGVSQTPSNKVTEKGKYVELRCDPISGHTALYWYRQSLGQGPEFLIYFQGTGAADDSGLPNDRFFAVRPEGSVSTLKIQRTERGDSAVYLCASSLPGSETQYFGPGTRLLVL.

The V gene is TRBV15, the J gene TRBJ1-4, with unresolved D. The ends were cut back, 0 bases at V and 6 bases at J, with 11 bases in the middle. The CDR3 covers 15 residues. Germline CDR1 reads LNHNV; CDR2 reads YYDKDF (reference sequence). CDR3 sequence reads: CATSRERAMYEKLFF. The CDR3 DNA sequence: TGTGCCACCAGCAGAGAGAGGGCTATGTATGAAAAACTGTTTTTT.

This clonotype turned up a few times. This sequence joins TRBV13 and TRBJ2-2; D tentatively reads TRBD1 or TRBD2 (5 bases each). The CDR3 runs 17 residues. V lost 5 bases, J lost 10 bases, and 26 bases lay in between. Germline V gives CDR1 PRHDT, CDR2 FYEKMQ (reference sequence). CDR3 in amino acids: CASSHTGTSRSEEELFF. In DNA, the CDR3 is TGTGCCAGCAGCCATACCGGGACCTCTCGGTCAGAGGAGGAGCTGTTTTTT. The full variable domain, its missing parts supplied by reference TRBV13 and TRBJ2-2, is AAGVIQSPRHLIKEKRETATLKCYPIPRHDTVYWYQQGPGQDPQFLISFYEKMQSDKGSIPDRFSAQQFSDYHSELNMSSLELGDSALYFCASSHTGTSRSEEELFFGEGSRLTVL.

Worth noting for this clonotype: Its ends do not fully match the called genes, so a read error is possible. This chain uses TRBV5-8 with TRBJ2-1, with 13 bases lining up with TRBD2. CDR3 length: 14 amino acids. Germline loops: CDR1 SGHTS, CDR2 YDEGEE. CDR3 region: CASSWGTSGIEQLF. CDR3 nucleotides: TGTGCCAGCAGCTGGGGGACTAGCGGGATTGAGCAGCTCTTC. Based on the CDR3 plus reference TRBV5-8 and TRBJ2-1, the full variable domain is EAGVTQSPTHLIKTRGQQATLRCSPISGHTSVYWYQQALGLGLQFLLWYDEGEERNRGNFPPRFSGRQFPNYSSELNVNALELEDSALYLCASSWGTSGIEQLFGPGTRLTVL.

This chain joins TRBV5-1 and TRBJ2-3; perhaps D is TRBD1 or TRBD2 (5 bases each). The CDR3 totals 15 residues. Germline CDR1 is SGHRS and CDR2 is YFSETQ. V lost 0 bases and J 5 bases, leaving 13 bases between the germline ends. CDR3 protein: CASSLVGGYGDTQYF. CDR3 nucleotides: TGCGCCAGCAGCTTGGTTGGGGGATATGGAGATACGCAGTATTTT.

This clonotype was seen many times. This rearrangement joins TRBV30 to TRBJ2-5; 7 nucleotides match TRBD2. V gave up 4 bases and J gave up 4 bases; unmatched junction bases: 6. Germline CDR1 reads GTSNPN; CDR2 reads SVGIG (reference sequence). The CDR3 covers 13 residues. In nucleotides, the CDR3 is TGTGCCTGGAACGACGGGAGGCGAGAGACCCAGTACTTC. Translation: CAWNDGRRETQYF.

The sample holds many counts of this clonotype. CDR3 loop: CAWSVQPGSNHYGYTF. CDR3 DNA: TGTGCCTGGAGTGTACAACCGGGGAGTAATCACTATGGCTACACCTTC. The gene calls are TRBV30 and TRBJ1-2; D remains unclear. This CDR3 has 16 residues. The ends were cut back, 0 bases at V and 3 bases at J, with 17 bases in the middle. CDR1 is GTSNPN and CDR2 is SVGIG in the germline V gene (reference sequence).

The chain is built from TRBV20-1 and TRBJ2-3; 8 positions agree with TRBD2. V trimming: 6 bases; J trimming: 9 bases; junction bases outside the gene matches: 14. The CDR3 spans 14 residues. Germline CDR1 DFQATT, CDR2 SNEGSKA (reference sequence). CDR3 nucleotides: TGCAGTGCCTATCGGACTAGCCTCAAAGGGACGCAGTATTTT. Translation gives CSAYRTSLKGTQYF.

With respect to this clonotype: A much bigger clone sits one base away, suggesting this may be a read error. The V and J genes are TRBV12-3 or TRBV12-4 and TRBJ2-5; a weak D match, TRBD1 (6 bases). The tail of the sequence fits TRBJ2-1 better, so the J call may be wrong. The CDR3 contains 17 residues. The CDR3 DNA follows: TGTGCCAGCAGTTTAGGGAAGGGGGAGAGCGTCAGAGTTGAGCAGTTCTTC. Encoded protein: CASSLGKGESVRVEQFF.